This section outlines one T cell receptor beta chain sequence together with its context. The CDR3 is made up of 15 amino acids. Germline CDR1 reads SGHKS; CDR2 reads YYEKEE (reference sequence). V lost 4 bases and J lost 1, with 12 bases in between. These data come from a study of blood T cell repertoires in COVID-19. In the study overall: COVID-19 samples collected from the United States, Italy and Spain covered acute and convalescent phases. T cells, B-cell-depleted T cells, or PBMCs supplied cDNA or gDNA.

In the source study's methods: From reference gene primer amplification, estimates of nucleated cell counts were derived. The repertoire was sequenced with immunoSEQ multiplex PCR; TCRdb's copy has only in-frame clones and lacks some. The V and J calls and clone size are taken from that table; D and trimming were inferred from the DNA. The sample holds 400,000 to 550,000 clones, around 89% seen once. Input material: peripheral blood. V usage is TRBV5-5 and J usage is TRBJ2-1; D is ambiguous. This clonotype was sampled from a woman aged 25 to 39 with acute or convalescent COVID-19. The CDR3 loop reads CASSPSATSYNEQFF. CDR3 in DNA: TGTGCCAGCAGCCCCTCTGCCACTTCCTACAATGAGCAGTTCTTC.